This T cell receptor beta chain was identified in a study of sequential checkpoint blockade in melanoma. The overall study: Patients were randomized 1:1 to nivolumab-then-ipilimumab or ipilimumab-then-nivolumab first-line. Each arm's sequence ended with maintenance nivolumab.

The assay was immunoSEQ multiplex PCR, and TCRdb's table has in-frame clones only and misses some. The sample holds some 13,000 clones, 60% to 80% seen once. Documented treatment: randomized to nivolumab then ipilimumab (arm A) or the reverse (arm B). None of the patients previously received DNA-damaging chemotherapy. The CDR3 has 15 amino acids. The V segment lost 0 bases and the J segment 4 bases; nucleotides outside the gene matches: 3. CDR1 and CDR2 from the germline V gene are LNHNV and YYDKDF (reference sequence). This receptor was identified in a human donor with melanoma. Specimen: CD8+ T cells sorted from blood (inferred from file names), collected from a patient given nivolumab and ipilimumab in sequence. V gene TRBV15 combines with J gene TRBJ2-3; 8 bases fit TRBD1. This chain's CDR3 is CATSRDRGPADTQYF. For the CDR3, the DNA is TGTGCCACCAGCAGAGACAGGGGGCCAGCAGATACGCAGTATTTT.